Included here is one T cell receptor beta chain sequence, with context. This entry belongs to a study of cytomegalovirus exposure and HLA in healthy donors. The length of the CDR3 is 15 residues. The germline gives CDR1 SGHTA, CDR2 FQGNSA. Trimming stripped 4 bases from V and 8 bases from J, with 20 bases between. The PCR made use of 60 Vbeta and 13 Jbeta primers. Repertoires were generated with immunoSEQ multiplex PCR, while TCRdb's copy carries only in-frame clones and drops some. The repertoire holds about 130,000 clones, with approximately 80% as singletons. These donors counted as nominally healthy when sampled, but unrecorded immune exposures were likely.

Sequencing was carried out using PBMCs. The J gene is TRBJ1-2, the V gene TRBV7-2, with D maybe TRBD1 (6 bases). This clonotype was sampled from a man aged 50-59 years in good health and CMV-seronegative. The CDR3 coding sequence is TGTGCCAGCAGCTCAGTCCGGGACATCGGTGGAGGCTACACCTTC. This translates into CASSSVRDIGGGYTF. The full variable domain, with the rest looked up from reference TRBV7-2 and TRBJ1-2, is GAGVSQSPSNKVTEKGKDVELRCDPISGHTALYWYRQSLGQGLEFLIYFQGNSAPDKSGLPSDRFSAERTGGSVSTLTIQRTQQEDSAVYLCASSSVRDIGGGYTFGSGTRLTVV.